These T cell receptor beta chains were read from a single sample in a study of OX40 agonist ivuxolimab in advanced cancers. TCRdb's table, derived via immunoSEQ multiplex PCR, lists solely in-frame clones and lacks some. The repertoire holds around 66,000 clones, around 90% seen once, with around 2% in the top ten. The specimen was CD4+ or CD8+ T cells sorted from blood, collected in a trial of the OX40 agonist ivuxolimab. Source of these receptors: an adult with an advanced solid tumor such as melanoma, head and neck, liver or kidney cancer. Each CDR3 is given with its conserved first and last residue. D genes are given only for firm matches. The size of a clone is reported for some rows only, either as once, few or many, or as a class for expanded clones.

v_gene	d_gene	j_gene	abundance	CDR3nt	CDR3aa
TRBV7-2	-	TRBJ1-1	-	TGTGCCAGCAGCGTCCGGGGGGGCACTGAAGCTTTCTTT	CASSVRGGTEAFF
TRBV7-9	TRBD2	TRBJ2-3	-	TGTGCCAGCAGCTTAGTCGGATCGGCGGGAGGCACAGATACGCAGTATTTT	CASSLVGSAGGTDTQYF
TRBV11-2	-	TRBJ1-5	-	TGTGCCAGCAGCTTATCAGATAGCAATCAGCCCCAGCATTTT	CASSLSDSNQPQHF
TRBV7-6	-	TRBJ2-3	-	TGTGCCAGCAGCTCGAATCGAGGGACCACAGATACGCAGTATTTT	CASSSNRGTTDTQYF
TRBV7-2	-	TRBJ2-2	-	TGTGCCAGCAGCTTCTCGACTTGGGAGCTGTTTTTT	CASSFSTWELFF
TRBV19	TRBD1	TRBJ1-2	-	TGTGCCAGTAGTATCGGGACAGCCGGGGCAGGCTATGGCTACACCTTC	CASSIGTAGAGYGYTF
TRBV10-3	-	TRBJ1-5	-	TGTGCCATCAGTGAGTCGCTTCAGATTTATCAGCCCCAGCATTTT	CAISESLQIYQPQHF
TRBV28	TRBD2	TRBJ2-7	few	TGTGCCAGCAGACTAGCGGGAGGGGCTATAGAGCAGTACTTC	CASRLAGGAIEQYF
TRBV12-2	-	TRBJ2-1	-	TGTGCAAGTCGCTTTTCGGCGGACAGGGATTTCAATGAGCAGTTCTTC	CASRFSADRDFNEQFF
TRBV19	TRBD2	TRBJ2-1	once	TGTGCCAGTAGTAAAACTAGCGGGACGTACAATGAGCAGTTCTTC	CASSKTSGTYNEQFF
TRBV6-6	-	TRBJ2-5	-	TGTGCCAGCAGTTACCCACAGAACCAAGAGACCCAGTACTTC	CASSYPQNQETQYF
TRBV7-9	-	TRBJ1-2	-	TGTGCCAGCAGCTTAGCCCGAGTCGAGCTTTATGGCTACACCTTC	CASSLARVELYGYTF